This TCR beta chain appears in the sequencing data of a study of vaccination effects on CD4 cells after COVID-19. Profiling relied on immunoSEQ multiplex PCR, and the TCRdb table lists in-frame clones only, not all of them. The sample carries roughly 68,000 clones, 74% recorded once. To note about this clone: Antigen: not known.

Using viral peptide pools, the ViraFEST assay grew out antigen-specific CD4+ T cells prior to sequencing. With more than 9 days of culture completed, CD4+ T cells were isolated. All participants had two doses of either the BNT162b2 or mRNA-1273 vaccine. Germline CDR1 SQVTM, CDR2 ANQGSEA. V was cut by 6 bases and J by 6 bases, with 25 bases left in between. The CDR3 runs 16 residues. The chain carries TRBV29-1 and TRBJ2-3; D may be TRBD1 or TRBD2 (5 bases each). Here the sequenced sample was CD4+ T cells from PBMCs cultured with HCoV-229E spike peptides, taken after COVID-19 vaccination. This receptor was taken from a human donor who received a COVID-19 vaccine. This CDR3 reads CSVWRSSREIVDTQYF. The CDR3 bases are TGCAGCGTGTGGAGGTCTAGCAGGGAAATTGTGGATACGCAGTATTTT.